A single sample gave rise to the 6 T cell receptor beta chains below, sequenced in a study of blood T cell repertoires in COVID-19. The repertoire was sequenced with immunoSEQ multiplex PCR; TCRdb's copy has only in-frame clones and lacks some. Of 110,000 or so clones in the sample, about 86% were seen once. Source material: peripheral blood. These receptors all come from a woman aged 45 to 65 with acute or convalescent COVID-19.

This clone was seen a handful of times. In DNA form, the CDR3 reads TGTGCCAGCAGCCCAGGGACAGGACCAAACACCATATATTTT. As protein: CASSPGTGPNTIYF. The V gene is TRBV9, the J gene TRBJ1-3; 8 bases line up with TRBD1. J lost 6 bases, V lost 4 bases, and 6 bases had no gene match. This CDR3 is built from 14 residues. Germline V CDR1 and CDR2: SGDLS, YYNGEE.

The chain combines TRBV4-3 with TRBJ1-3; D gene uncertain. Germline V gene sequence: CDR1 LGHNA, CDR2 YSLEER. The V end lost 0 bases, the J end lost 7 bases, and 10 bases lay between the germline ends. The CDR3 spans 14 residues. CDR3 sequence reads: CASSQDYESNTIYF. In DNA form, the CDR3 reads TGCGCCAGCAGCCAAGATTACGAGAGTAACACCATATATTTT.

This chain joins TRBV13 and TRBJ2-7, with 8 nucleotides matching TRBD1. Losses at the gene ends were 8 bases for V and 0 bases for J; bases not matched to a gene: 9. CDR3 length: 15 amino acids. Germline V gene lookup returns CDR1 PRHDT and CDR2 FYEKMQ (reference sequence). The CDR3 sequence is CASQPMGQDSYEQYF. As DNA, the CDR3 is TGTGCCAGCCAACCCATGGGACAGGACTCCTACGAGCAGTACTTC.

This clone was observed a handful of times. V and J are TRBV13 and TRBJ2-7; a weak D match, TRBD1 (6 bases). The CDR3 covers 15 residues. Germline CDR1 is PRHDT and CDR2 is FYEKMQ (reference sequence). Deletions cut 2 bases from V and 2 bases from J, with 13 bases between. CDR3 region: CASSLLGAGAYEQYF. The DNA of the CDR3 is TGTGCCAGCAGCTTACTGGGGGCTGGAGCCTACGAGCAGTACTTC.

This chain joins TRBV3-1 (or the pseudogene TRBV3-2) and TRBJ1-2; tentatively, D is TRBD1 (5 bases). V was cut by 0 bases and J by 2 bases, with 7 bases left in between. Germline loops: CDR1 LGHDT, CDR2 YNNKEL (reference sequence). The CDR3 loop spans 14 amino acids. The CDR3 sequence: CASSQEGLNYGYTF. The CDR3 coding sequence is TGTGCCAGCAGCCAAGAGGGACTGAACTATGGCTACACCTTC.

The chain links TRBV4-1 to TRBJ2-7; 7 nucleotides line up with TRBD2. The CDR3 runs 15 residues. The trim removed 1 base at V and 2 bases at J, leaving 5 bases unmatched. CDR1 is MGHRA, CDR2 YSYEKL, per germline. In DNA, the CDR3 is TGCGCCAGCAGCCAAGCGGCGGGAGTAGCCTACGAGCAGTACTTC. Encoded protein: CASSQAAGVAYEQYF.